This TCR beta chain was recovered during a study of blood T cell repertoires in COVID-19. The wider study: Two negative PCRs, clearance, or symptom resolution were required of recovered Cohort 3 donors. Researchers got acute and convalescent COVID-19 samples from the United States, Italy and Spain. The analysed material was cDNA or gDNA that came from T cells, B-cell-depleted T cells, or PBMCs.

Participants were aged about 18 to 89 years from approximately 23 US areas. The table came from immunoSEQ multiplex PCR; TCRdb's copy has only in-frame clones and leaves some out. Among hundreds of thousands of clones, 80% to 90% were seen once, and the ten largest hold approximately 3.3%. The germline V gene encodes CDR1 MDHEN and CDR2 SYDVKM. V lost 5 bases and J lost 0, with 11 bases in between. The CDR3 totals 16 residues. The chain has TRBV28 and TRBJ1-6, with D maybe TRBD1 (6 bases). This TCR was sampled from a woman aged 45-59 years in a cohort exposed to, infected with or recovered from COVID-19 (not recorded which). Sequenced input: PBMCs or T cells enriched from blood (not recorded which). Here the CDR3 reads CASSPGQDSYNSPLHF. The CDR3 DNA is TGTGCCAGCAGTCCGGGACAAGACTCCTATAATTCACCCCTCCACTTT.